The clone carrying this T cell receptor (beta chain) was detected only a few times. The antigen remains undetermined. This entry belongs to a study of beta chain features in type 1 diabetes. On the study more broadly: The examined sorted cells totaled about 110 million across samples.

CDR3 length: 15 residues. J was trimmed by 12 bases and V by 4 bases; bases with no gene match: 13. Germline CDR1 SGHRS, CDR2 YFSETQ. Sequencing targeted expressed TCRB transcripts, as all isolated RNA had been reverse transcribed. About 3.7 million reads per sample were averaged for naive, central memory and regulatory samples. Repertoires were generated with immunoSEQ multiplex PCR, while TCRdb's copy carries only in-frame clones and drops some. Of roughly 350,000 clones in the sample, about 10% were seen once. General study points: TCRB rearrangement may or may not be influenced by HLA type; here this remained unresolved. Equally in patients and controls, shorter templates might have been favored by PCR.

The receptor comes from a woman in her 30s in good health. Sequences were obtained from naive CD4+ T cells from blood. The V and J genes are TRBV5-1 and TRBJ2-7; 13 positions match TRBD2. CDR3 in DNA: TGCGCCAGCAGCCCCTACAGCGGGACTAGCGGGACTGGGTACTTC. This gives the protein CASSPYSGTSGTGYF. Using reference TRBV5-1 and TRBJ2-7 for the parts outside the CDR3, the full variable domain is KAGVTQTPRYLIKTRGQQVTLSCSPISGHRSVSWYQQTPGQGLQFLFEYFSETQRNKGNFPGRFSGRQFSNSRSEMNVSTLELGDSALYLCASSPYSGTSGTGYFGPGTRLTVT.